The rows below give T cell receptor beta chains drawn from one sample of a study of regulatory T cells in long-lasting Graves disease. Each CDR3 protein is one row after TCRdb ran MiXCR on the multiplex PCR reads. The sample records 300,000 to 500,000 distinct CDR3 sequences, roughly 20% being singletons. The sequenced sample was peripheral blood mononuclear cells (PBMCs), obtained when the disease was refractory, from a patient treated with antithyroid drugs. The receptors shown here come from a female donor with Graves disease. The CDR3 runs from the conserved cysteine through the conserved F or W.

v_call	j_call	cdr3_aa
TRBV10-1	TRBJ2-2	CASSETKDGYTGELFF
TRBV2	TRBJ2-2	CASSEQGPGELFF
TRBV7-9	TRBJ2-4	CASSFEQGQYF
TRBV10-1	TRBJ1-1	CASSESPGTGTEAFF
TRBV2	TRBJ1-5	CASSDSGSVGQPQHF
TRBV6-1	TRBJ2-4	CASSAGLNIQYF
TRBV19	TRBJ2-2	CASRREPKGGELFF
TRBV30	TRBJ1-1	CAWIPDMNTEAFF
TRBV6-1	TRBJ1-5	CASRSDSHQPQHF
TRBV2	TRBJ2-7	CASSETGPVLGYEQYF
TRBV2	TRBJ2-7	CASSDGRDYEQYF
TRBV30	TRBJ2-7	CAWSVTSGALEQYF
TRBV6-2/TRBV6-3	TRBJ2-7	CASSPGQGVIGYEQYF
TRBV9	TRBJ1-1	CASSVGVGQEAFF
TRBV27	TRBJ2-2	CASSGQGARTGELFF
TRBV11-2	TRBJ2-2	CASTWGTSANTGELFF
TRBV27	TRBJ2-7	CASKVQGGGGYEQYF
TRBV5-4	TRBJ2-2	CASRRGPLDTGELFF
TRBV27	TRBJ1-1	CASLEAADTEAFF
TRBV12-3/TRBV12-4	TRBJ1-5	CASRSGDFSQPQHF
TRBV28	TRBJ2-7	CATTSDPISYEQYF
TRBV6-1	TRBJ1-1	CASRPGLPTSWRSDTEAFF
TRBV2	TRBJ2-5	CASSQDYQETQYF
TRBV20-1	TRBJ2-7	CSARVDPLYEQYF
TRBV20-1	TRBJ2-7	CSARPEDRANPYEQYF
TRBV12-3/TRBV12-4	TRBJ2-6	CASSPLTSSGANVLTF
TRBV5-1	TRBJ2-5	CASSLGGLAAETQYF
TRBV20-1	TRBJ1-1	CSARGMVGNTEAFF
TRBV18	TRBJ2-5	CASSPPPSGKETQYF
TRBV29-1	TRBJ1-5	CSVLQGEGQPQHF
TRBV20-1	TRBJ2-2	CSARPRLTTGELFF
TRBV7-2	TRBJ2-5	CASSAGAGEEGQETQYF
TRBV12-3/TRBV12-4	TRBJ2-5	CASTDTQETQYF
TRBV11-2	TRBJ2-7	CASSPRTGAIHEQYF
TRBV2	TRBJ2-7	CASVREDLYEQYF
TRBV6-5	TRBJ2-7	CASSYLGPSVGYEQYF
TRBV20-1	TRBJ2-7	CSARSLGGRAYEQYF
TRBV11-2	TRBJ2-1	CASSLDLISYNEQFF
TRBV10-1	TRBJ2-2	CASSNTRAATGELFF